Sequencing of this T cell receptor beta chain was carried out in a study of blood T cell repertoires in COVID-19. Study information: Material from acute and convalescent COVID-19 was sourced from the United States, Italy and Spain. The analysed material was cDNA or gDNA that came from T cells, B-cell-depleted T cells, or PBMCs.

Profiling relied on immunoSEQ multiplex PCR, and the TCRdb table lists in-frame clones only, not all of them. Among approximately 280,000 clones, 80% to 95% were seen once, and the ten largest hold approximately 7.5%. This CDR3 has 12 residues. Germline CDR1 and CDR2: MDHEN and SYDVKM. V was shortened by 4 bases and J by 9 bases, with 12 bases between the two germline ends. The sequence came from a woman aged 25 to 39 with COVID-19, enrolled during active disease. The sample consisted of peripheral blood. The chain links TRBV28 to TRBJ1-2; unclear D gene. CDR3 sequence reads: CASSSPPSSYTF. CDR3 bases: TGTGCCAGCAGTTCCCCACCCTCTAGCTACACCTTC.